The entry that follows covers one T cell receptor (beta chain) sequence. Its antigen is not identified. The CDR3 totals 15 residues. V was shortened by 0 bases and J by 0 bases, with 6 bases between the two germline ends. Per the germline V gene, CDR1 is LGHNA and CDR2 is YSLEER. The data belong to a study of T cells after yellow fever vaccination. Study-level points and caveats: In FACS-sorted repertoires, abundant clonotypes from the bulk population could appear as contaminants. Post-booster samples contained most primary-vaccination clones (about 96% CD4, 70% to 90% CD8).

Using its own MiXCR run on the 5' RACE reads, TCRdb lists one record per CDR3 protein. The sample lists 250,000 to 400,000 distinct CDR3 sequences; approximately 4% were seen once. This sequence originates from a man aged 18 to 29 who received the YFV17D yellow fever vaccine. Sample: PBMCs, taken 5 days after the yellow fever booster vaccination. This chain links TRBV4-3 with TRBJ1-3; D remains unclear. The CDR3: CASSQEKSSGNTIYF. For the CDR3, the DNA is TGCGCCAGCAGCCAAGAAAAGAGCTCTGGAAACACCATATATTTT.